One and the same sample provided the 29 T cell receptor beta chains below, sequenced in a study of T cell repertoires and Cas9 in healthy adults. Clones were sequenced by immunoSEQ multiplex PCR, and TCRdb holds only the in-frame ones, with some missing. The repertoire includes about 14,000 clones, approximately 89% of them detected once, and roughly 1.5% sits in the top ten. The sequenced material came from Tregs (CD4+, CD25+, CD127-, CD137-, CD154-) from PBMCs; culture status not recorded. The receptor set was obtained from a human donor in good health.

This chain joins TRBV7-8 and TRBJ1-1; D remains ambiguous. Trimming shortened V by 1 base and J by 0 bases, and 12 bases separated the two germline ends. This CDR3 contains 16 residues. Germline loops: CDR1 SGHVS, CDR2 FQNEAQ. CDR3 region: CASSLVLGWMNTEAFF. CDR3 coding DNA: TGTGCCAGCAGCTTAGTTTTGGGCTGGATGAACACTGAAGCTTTCTTT.

V usage is TRBV6-5 and J usage is TRBJ2-2; weak D call: TRBD1 (5 bases). Trimming stripped 8 bases from V and 1 base from J, with 5 bases between. The CDR3 totals 12 residues. Germline V gene lookup returns CDR1 MNHEY and CDR2 SVGAGI. CDR3 sequence reads: CASQGNTGELFF. CDR3 DNA: TGTGCCAGCCAGGGGAACACCGGGGAGCTGTTTTTT.

The CDR3: CASSFLTQAPYNEQFF. The CDR3 nucleotides read TGTGCCAGCAGCTTTCTTACACAAGCCCCTTACAATGAGCAGTTCTTC. The rearrangement uses TRBV5-5 and TRBJ2-1; D gene unclear. The CDR3 runs 16 residues. Germline CDR1 is SGHKS and CDR2 is YYEKEE (reference sequence). The V and J ends lost 2 bases and 4 bases respectively, with 16 bases between them.

DNA of the CDR3: TGTGCCAGCTCACCACAACCGGCAGGAGGGGACTATGGCTACACCTTC. Translating it yields CASSPQPAGGDYGYTF. V and J are TRBV18 and TRBJ1-2; D perhaps matches TRBD1 (5 bases). The CDR3 extends over 16 amino acids. Germline lookup yields CDR1 KGHSH and CDR2 LQKENI. Between the trimmed V and J ends, which lost 1 base and 3 bases, there was a span of 15 bases.

This chain uses TRBV2 with TRBJ2-1; D call uncertain. Trimming removed 7 bases at V and 2 bases at J, with 9 bases between. The germline V gene encodes CDR1 SNHLY and CDR2 FYNNEI. The CDR3 runs 13 residues. The CDR3 DNA follows: TGTGCCAGCACAAACGTGGCCTACAATGAGCAGTTCTTC. It translates to CASTNVAYNEQFF.

The chain links TRBV28 to TRBJ2-7; D is perhaps TRBD1 (5 bases). The CDR3 consists of 16 residues. Germline V lookup: CDR1 MDHEN, CDR2 SYDVKM. The V end lost 5 bases, the J end lost 1 base, and 18 bases lay between the germline ends. CDR3 nucleotides: TGTGCCAGCAGTCTAACTCTGAACAGGATTTCCTACGAGCAGTACTTC. This gives the protein CASSLTLNRISYEQYF.

This sequence joins TRBV2 and TRBJ1-1, with TRBD1 as a possible D gene (5 bases). With 8 bases removed from V and 6 bases from J, the gap between germline ends came to 16 bases. Germline lookup yields CDR1 SNHLY and CDR2 FYNNEI. The CDR3 length is 13 residues. Here the CDR3 DNA reads TGTGCCAGCCCCCAGGGCGAATTCTCTGAAGCTTTCTTT. Protein sequence: CASPQGEFSEAFF.

The V and J genes are TRBV9 and TRBJ2-6; the D is unclear. CDR3 length: 15 residues. CDR1 SGDLS and CDR2 YYNGEE come from the germline V gene. V lost 0 bases to trimming and J lost 1 base, with 5 bases between them. Here the CDR3 DNA reads TGTGCCAGCAGCGTAGTCGGATCTGGGGCCAACGTCCTGACTTTC. This encodes CASSVVGSGANVLTF.

This clone was seen a single time. The chain couples TRBV7-9 to TRBJ2-1; D possibly corresponds to TRBD2 (6 bases). CDR1 and CDR2 (germline): SEHNR, FQNEAQ (reference sequence). The CDR3 has 17 amino acids. Trimming took 1 base from V and 0 from J, leaving 13 bases between them. The CDR3 region is CASSLGAGISSYNEQFF. The CDR3 DNA reads as TGTGCCAGCAGCTTAGGAGCGGGCATTAGCTCCTACAATGAGCAGTTCTTC. The full variable domain, rest sourced from reference TRBV7-9 and TRBJ2-1, is DTGVSQNPRHKITKRGQNVTFRCDPISEHNRLYWYRQTLGQGPEFLTYFQNEAQLEKSRLLSDRFSAERPKGSFSTLEIQRTEQGDSAMYLCASSLGAGISSYNEQFFGPGTRLTVL.

The chain combines TRBV5-1 with TRBJ2-3; TRBD1 is a possible D gene (5 bases). The CDR3 covers 17 residues. Germline V gene lookup returns CDR1 SGHRS and CDR2 YFSETQ. Trimming took off 3 bases at V and 0 bases at J, with 17 bases between the two ends. The chain's CDR3 is CASSWGPRTPSTDTQYF. Here the CDR3 DNA reads TGCGCCAGCAGCTGGGGTCCCCGGACACCTAGCACAGATACGCAGTATTTT.

The rearrangement uses TRBV9 and TRBJ2-2; no reliable D call. Trimming removed 1 base from V and 7 bases from J, with 5 bases in between. Germline V gives CDR1 SGDLS, CDR2 YYNGEE. The CDR3 is 12 residues long. The CDR3 coding sequence is TGTGCCAGCAGCGTATCCGACGGGGAGCTGTTTTTT. Residues: CASSVSDGELFF.

V is TRBV6-1 and J is TRBJ1-1, with 7 positions matching TRBD1. The CDR3 is made up of 14 amino acids. V gave up 5 bases and J gave up 0 bases; unmatched junction bases: 3. CDR1 MNHNS and CDR2 SASEGT come from the germline V gene. The CDR3 region has the DNA TGTGCCAGCAGTCACGACAGGGTGAACACTGAAGCTTTCTTT. It specifies CASSHDRVNTEAFF.

The rearrangement uses TRBV27 and TRBJ2-7; D possibly matches TRBD1 or TRBD2 (5 bases each). V was trimmed by 6 bases and J by 5 bases, leaving 11 bases between them. Germline V gene data show CDR1 as MNHEY and CDR2 as SMNVEV (reference sequence). CDR3 size: 12 residues. Here the CDR3 reads CASSPLGDEQYF. DNA for the CDR3: TGTGCCAGCAGCCCCTTGGGGGACGAGCAGTACTTC.

The table lists this clone with a count of one. The rearrangement uses TRBV5-4 and TRBJ2-5; a possible D gene is TRBD2 (6 bases). Germline CDR1 is SGHNT and CDR2 is YYREEE (reference sequence). The V end lost 0 bases, the J end lost 5 bases, and 14 bases lay between the germline ends. The CDR3 consists of 15 residues. This chain's CDR3 is CASSLGSEGYETQYF. In nucleotides, the CDR3 is TGTGCCAGCAGCTTGGGTTCGGAGGGTTACGAGACCCAGTACTTC.

This chain uses TRBV9 with TRBJ2-5, with 12 bases that match TRBD2. From germline, CDR1 is SGDLS and CDR2 YYNGEE. This CDR3 comprises 17 residues. The ends lost 0 bases at V and 1 base at J; junction bases unmatched: 4. DNA of the CDR3: TGTGCCAGCAGCGTAGTCCCACTAGCGGGGGGCCAAGAGACCCAGTACTTC. This encodes CASSVVPLAGGQETQYF.

This clone was seen only once. The rearrangement links TRBV29-1 to TRBJ2-5, with TRBD2 identical over 11 bases. Germline CDR1 is SQVTM and CDR2 is ANQGSEA. Unmatched junction bases numbered 4, after V lost 4 bases and J lost 0 bases. CDR3 length: 15 residues. The chain's CDR3 is CSVGLAGRYQETQYF. CDR3 nucleotide sequence: TGCAGCGTTGGACTAGCGGGGAGGTACCAAGAGACCCAGTACTTC.

The rearrangement joins TRBV9 to TRBJ1-4; tentative D call: TRBD1 (6 bases). The germline V gene encodes CDR1 SGDLS and CDR2 YYNGEE. This CDR3 region has 16 residues. The germline V and J ends were trimmed by 0 bases and 4 bases, with 13 bases remaining between them. CDR3 sequence (DNA): TGTGCCAGCAGCGTAGAAGGTACAGGGTATAATGAAAAACTGTTTTTT. This translates into CASSVEGTGYNEKLFF.

The chain combines TRBV4-3 with TRBJ2-3; D not resolved. Germline lookup yields CDR1 LGHNA and CDR2 YSLEER. This CDR3 contains 16 residues. V was clipped by 0 bases and J by 2 bases, with 12 bases between them. CDR3 DNA sequence: TGCGCCAGCAGCCAAGATAGGAGCTTGTACACAGATACGCAGTATTTT. Its protein is CASSQDRSLYTDTQYF.

This rearrangement joins TRBV5-5 to TRBJ2-5; 16 positions agree with TRBD2. This CDR3 has 18 residues. From germline, CDR1 is SGHKS and CDR2 YYEKEE (reference sequence). V lost 4 bases to trimming and J lost 5 bases; unmatched junction nucleotides: 11. Here the CDR3 DNA reads TGTGCCAGCAGCATTCCTCCGGGACTAGCGGGAGGGGTGGAGACCCAGTACTTC. This encodes CASSIPPGLAGGVETQYF.

Turning to this clone: At one of its ends the junction is not consistent with the germline gene, which may arise from a read error. This sequence joins TRBV5-4 and TRBJ2-5; D perhaps matches TRBD2 (5 bases). Germline loops: CDR1 SGHNT, CDR2 YYREEE (reference sequence). This CDR3 is built from 12 residues. The CDR3 reads CASSRGLETRYF. CDR3 in DNA: TGTGCCAGCTCCCGGGGATTGGAGACCCGGTACTTC. Complete variable domain (other parts from reference TRBV5-4 and TRBJ2-5): ETGVTQSPTHLIKTRGQQVTLRCSSQSGHNTVSWYQQALGQGPQFIFQYYREEENGRGNFPPRFSGLQFPNYSSELNVNALELDDSALYLCASSRGLETRYFGPGTRLLVL.

This sequence joins TRBV28 and TRBJ2-7, with D perhaps TRBD1 (5 bases). The V end lost 3 bases, the J end lost 1 base, and 7 bases lay between the germline ends. Germline V gene data show CDR1 as MDHEN and CDR2 as SYDVKM. The CDR3 runs 13 residues. The chain's CDR3 is CASSLAGSYEQYV. In nucleotides, the CDR3 is TGTGCCAGCAGTTTGGCAGGGTCCTACGAGCAGTACGTC.

The chain employs TRBV7-3 and TRBJ1-6; D unclear. V was trimmed by 0 bases and J by 7 bases, leaving 7 bases between them. This CDR3 is 14 amino acids long. Per germline, CDR1 SGHTA and CDR2 FQGTGA. The CDR3 DNA is TGTGCCAGCAGCTTAACAGGGCCGAATTCACCCCTCCACTTT. Translated: CASSLTGPNSPLHF. Looking up the rest from reference TRBV7-3 and TRBJ1-6 gives the full variable domain: GAGVSQTPSNKVTEKGKYVELRCDPISGHTALYWYRQSLGQGPEFLIYFQGTGAADDSGLPNDRFFAVRPEGSVSTLKIQRTERGDSAVYLCASSLTGPNSPLHFGNGTRLTVT.

This clone has only one observation. V is TRBV7-2 and J is TRBJ1-1; D not resolved. CDR3 length equals 14 residues. Germline V lookup: CDR1 SGHTA, CDR2 FQGNSA. The V end lost 1 base, the J end lost 0 bases, and 6 bases lay between the germline ends. The CDR3 DNA reads as TGTGCCAGCAGCTTAGTTGGACTGAACACTGAAGCTTTCTTT. It translates to CASSLVGLNTEAFF.

The V call is TRBV6-5, the J call TRBJ1-6; possible D gene TRBD1, 5 bases. Germline CDR1 is MNHEY and CDR2 is SVGAGI. The CDR3 spans 15 residues. Trimming took off 4 bases at V and 7 bases at J, with 14 bases between the two ends. The CDR3 loop is CASSFQGPGNSPLHF. DNA of the CDR3: TGTGCCAGCAGTTTCCAGGGACCAGGCAATTCACCCCTCCACTTT.

The chain has TRBV6-5 and TRBJ1-2; 11 nucleotides agree with TRBD1. Germline trimming cut 5 bases from V and 5 bases from J; bases unmatched to any gene: 7. Germline CDR1 and CDR2: MNHEY and SVGAGI. The CDR3 spans 15 residues. The CDR3 DNA is TGTGCCAGCAGTCGGACAGGGGGCGCGAGATATGGCTACACCTTC. Translated, it gives CASSRTGGARYGYTF.

V gene TRBV28 combines with J gene TRBJ2-2; 10 positions match TRBD2. The junction had 12 bases not matched to a gene; V was cut back by 4 bases and J by 7 bases. Looked up from germline, CDR1 is MDHEN and CDR2 is SYDVKM. There are 17 residues in the CDR3. The DNA of the CDR3 is TGTGCCAGCAGTTCACCTCTAGCGGGAGCCCCTGTCGGGGAGCTGTTTTTT. As protein: CASSSPLAGAPVGELFF.

The chain recombines TRBV6-5 with TRBJ1-3, with no clear D. The CDR3 extends over 14 amino acids. V was clipped by 5 bases and J by 4 bases, with 12 bases between them. Per germline, CDR1 MNHEY and CDR2 SVGAGI. Written as DNA, the CDR3 is TGTGCCAGCAGTGAAGGGAAGGCCGGAAACACCATATATTTT. It specifies CASSEGKAGNTIYF.

This clone was detected once. This is likely a read error, given that the CDR3 carries no conserved phenylalanine or tryptophan at its end. The chain has TRBV12-5 and TRBJ1-2; no reliable D call. The CDR3 consists of 13 residues. V was clipped by 1 base and J by 4 bases, with 7 bases between them. Germline V CDR1 and CDR2: LGHNT, FRNRAP. DNA of the CDR3: TGTGCTAGTGGTTTGGACGGCCGCTATGGCTACACCATC. Translation: CASGLDGRYGYTI.

V and J are TRBV7-7 and TRBJ2-5, with D perhaps TRBD1 (5 bases). Between the trimmed V and J ends, which lost 5 bases and 2 bases, there was a span of 12 bases. Germline CDR1 SSHAT, CDR2 FNYEAQ (reference sequence). The CDR3 consists of 14 residues. For the CDR3, the DNA is TGTGCCAGCAGCATGTCAGGGCGTCAAGAGACCCAGTACTTC. As protein: CASSMSGRQETQYF.